The 20 T cell receptor beta chains below all came from one sample that was sequenced in a study of CD8 T cells in ankylosing spondylitis. Study outcomes and limitations: Within ankylosing spondylitis blood, a TCR beta motif made up of roughly eight highly homologous variants appeared to be characteristic.

TCRdb called the 5' RACE reads again in MiXCR, with one record for every CDR3 protein. Among 700,000 to 1,000,000 distinct CDR3 sequences listed, about 12% were seen once. These receptors' antigens are unknown. The sequenced sample consisted of blood, either unsorted or a sorted T cell fraction (not recorded which). Receptors originate from a male donor with ankylosing spondylitis.

The table lists this clonotype with a few counts. This chain joins TRBV4-3 and TRBJ2-1; D is unresolved. Trimming pared 1 base from V and 8 bases from J, leaving 21 bases between. There are 17 residues in the CDR3. Germline CDR1 LGHNA, CDR2 YSLEER. In nucleotides, the CDR3 is TGCGCCAGCAGCCAAGCGGGCAACGCACTTCCTCCCGATGAGCAGTTCTTC. This gives the protein CASSQAGNALPPDEQFF.

V gene TRBV5-1 combines with J gene TRBJ2-7, with 7 positions matching TRBD1. CDR1 SGHRS and CDR2 YFSETQ come from the germline V gene. J lost 3 bases, V lost 4 bases, and 10 bases had no gene match. The CDR3 runs to 15 residues. CDR3 coding DNA: TGCGCCAGCAGCCCCGGGACAGTGCTCCTCTACGAGCAGTACTTC. This gives the protein CASSPGTVLLYEQYF.

This clonotype showed up just a few times. The chain couples TRBV5-1 to TRBJ2-2; TRBD2 matches 10 bases. Looked up from germline, CDR1 is SGHRS and CDR2 is YFSETQ. V shed 0 bases, J shed 5 bases, and the junction held 7 bases outside the gene matches. The length of the CDR3 is 17 residues. Written as DNA, the CDR3 is TGCGCCAGCAGCTTGGAGCTAGCGGGAGTAGGGACCGGGGAGCTGTTTTTT. It yields the protein CASSLELAGVGTGELFF.

This clonotype occurred a few times. The J gene is TRBJ1-3, the V gene TRBV20-1; D is uncertain. From germline, CDR1 is DFQATT and CDR2 SNEGSKA (reference sequence). The V and J ends lost 2 bases and 4 bases respectively, with 15 bases between them. This CDR3 spans 15 amino acids. CDR3 bases: TGCAGTGCTAGAAGGCCCCCCGGGTCCGGAAACACCATATATTTT. This codes for CSARRPPGSGNTIYF.

This chain connects TRBV18 to TRBJ2-3; D might be TRBD2 (6 bases). V lost 3 bases and J lost 0, with 16 bases in between. Germline V gene sequence: CDR1 KGHSH, CDR2 LQKENI. This CDR3 comprises 17 residues. This CDR3 reads CASSPRLSAGSTDTQYF. In nucleotides, the CDR3 is TGTGCCAGCTCACCCCGCTTGTCCGCGGGGAGCACAGATACGCAGTATTTT.

This clonotype showed up just a few times. V usage is TRBV30 and J usage is TRBJ2-5; D uncertain. Germline lookup yields CDR1 GTSNPN and CDR2 SVGIG (reference sequence). Trimming shortened V by 2 bases and J by 4 bases, and 2 bases separated the two germline ends. The CDR3 totals 10 residues. CDR3 coding DNA: TGTGCCTGGAGTAGAGAGACCCAGTACTTC. Translation gives CAWSRETQYF.

The J gene is TRBJ2-7, the V gene TRBV12-3 or TRBV12-4; maybe TRBD2 (6 bases). Trimming cost V 3 bases and J 6 bases, with 15 bases left between them. CDR3 length equals 14 residues. CDR3 coding DNA: TGTGCCAGCAGTTTGGAGGGCGCCACAGGCGAGCAGTACTTC. Protein product: CASSLEGATGEQYF.

This clonotype has only a few counts. The chain uses TRBV10-3 and TRBJ2-5; 9 bases map to TRBD1. The junction had 10 bases not matched to a gene; V was cut back by 6 bases and J by 5 bases. CDR3 length: 15 amino acids. Germline lookup yields CDR1 ENHRY and CDR2 SYGVKD. As DNA, the CDR3 is TGTGCCATCAGAAGCGGACAGGGGAAGGGGGAGACCCAGTACTTC. Translation: CAIRSGQGKGETQYF.

The chain joins TRBV20-1 to TRBJ1-6; a possible D gene is TRBD1 (5 bases). This CDR3 contains 14 residues. V shed 2 bases and J shed 9 bases, with 14 bases lying between them. CDR1 DFQATT and CDR2 SNEGSKA come from the germline V gene (reference sequence). The CDR3 loop is CSARHVGAGSPLHF. In nucleotides, the CDR3 is TGCAGTGCTAGACATGTCGGGGCGGGTTCACCCCTCCACTTT.

This clonotype was found many times. This chain uses TRBV6-2 or TRBV6-3 with TRBJ1-5; no reliable D call. Germline V gives CDR1 MNHEY, CDR2 SVGEGT. CDR3 length: 14 residues. The V and J ends lost 4 bases and 9 bases respectively, with 16 bases between them. CDR3 amino acids: CASSSGSSARPQHF. CDR3 coding DNA: TGTGCCAGCAGTTCGGGCAGTAGCGCGCGGCCCCAGCATTTT.

J is TRBJ1-1 and V is TRBV28, with D possibly matching TRBD1 (6 bases). CDR1 is MDHEN and CDR2 is SYDVKM in the germline V gene. V lost 6 bases to trimming and J lost 3 bases, with 17 bases between them. The length of the CDR3 is 15 residues. The DNA of the CDR3 is TGTGCCAGCAGGGGATCTGGCAGGGGTTACACTGAAGCTTTCTTT. Its protein product is CASRGSGRGYTEAFF.

The genes are TRBV5-1 and TRBJ1-5, with no clear D. The CDR3 loop spans 15 amino acids. The V end was cut by 4 bases, the J end by 0 bases, with 11 bases between. Germline CDR1 and CDR2: SGHRS and YFSETQ. The CDR3 loop is CASSRPSNSNQPQHF. The CDR3 DNA reads TGCGCCAGCAGCCGCCCTTCGAATAGCAATCAGCCCCAGCATTTT.

This clonotype was counted many times. The rearrangement joins TRBV7-2 to TRBJ1-3; D gene unclear. V was trimmed by 4 bases and J by 2 bases, leaving 6 bases between them. CDR1 SGHTA and CDR2 FQGNSA come from the germline V gene. The CDR3 is made up of 13 amino acids. CDR3 bases: TGTGCCAGCAGCTATAACCCTGGAAACACCATATATTTT. Translation gives CASSYNPGNTIYF.

This clonotype came up many times. The J gene is TRBJ1-5, the V gene TRBV12-3 or TRBV12-4; D is unresolved. The CDR3 has 16 residues. V was trimmed by 7 bases and J by 0 bases, leaving 16 bases between them. The CDR3 DNA reads TGTGCCAGCACCTGGGTGGATGGAGGTAGCAATCAGCCCCAGCATTTT. This sequence encodes CASTWVDGGSNQPQHF.

V is TRBV7-2 and J is TRBJ2-5, with TRBD2 matching over 12 bases. Germline CDR1 reads SGHTA; CDR2 reads FQGNSA. The V and J ends lost 4 bases and 7 bases, in that order; junction bases with no gene match: 7. This CDR3 has 15 residues. The CDR3 bases are TGTGCCAGCAGCTCCTCACTAGCGGGAGGTTGGACCCAGTACTTC. Its protein product is CASSSSLAGGWTQYF.

This clonotype was picked up a small number of times. The chain recombines TRBV20-1 with TRBJ1-2; TRBD1 matches at 9 bases. This CDR3 has 13 residues. With 5 bases clipped from V and 4 bases from J, the junction kept 5 bases outside the gene matches. Germline CDR1 reads DFQATT; CDR2 reads SNEGSKA (reference sequence). DNA of the CDR3: TGCAGTGCTTACCACAGGGGGCTCTATGGCTACACCTTC. As protein: CSAYHRGLYGYTF.

This clonotype has a count of ten or more. This chain links TRBV29-1 with TRBJ2-5; D is undetermined. The CDR3 covers 12 residues. The germline CDR1 and CDR2 sequences are SQVTM and ANQGSEA. Trimming stripped 5 bases from V and 5 bases from J, with 12 bases between. CDR3 loop: CSVQVRPETQYF. The CDR3 DNA follows: TGCAGCGTTCAAGTCAGACCGGAGACCCAGTACTTC.

This chain joins TRBV12-3 or TRBV12-4 and TRBJ2-1; 7 nucleotides line up with TRBD2. Unmatched junction bases numbered 11, after V lost 9 bases and J lost 6 bases. This CDR3 comprises 14 residues. This CDR3 is CASSRWEGRNEQFF. Written as DNA, the CDR3 is TGTGCCAGTTCGAGGTGGGAGGGCCGCAATGAGCAGTTCTTC.

The chain combines TRBV27 with TRBJ2-1, with D maybe TRBD2 (6 bases). Trimming stripped 6 bases from V and 6 bases from J, with 18 bases between. Looked up from germline, CDR1 is MNHEY and CDR2 is SMNVEV (reference sequence). There are 15 residues in the CDR3. The CDR3, as DNA: TGTGCCAGCAGCCTACCCGGGAGACTTACCAATGAGCAGTTCTTC. This codes for CASSLPGRLTNEQFF.

In its sample, this clonotype was seen a few times. V is TRBV7-9 and J is TRBJ1-1, with D unresolved. The CDR3 consists of 13 residues. Germline V lookup: CDR1 SEHNR, CDR2 FQNEAQ (reference sequence). Trimming stripped 5 bases from V and 7 bases from J, with 14 bases between. CDR3 nucleotide sequence: TGTGCCAGCAGCCAAGGAGCTACGGGTGAAGCTTTCTTT. Amino acid sequence: CASSQGATGEAFF.